This T cell receptor beta chain originates from a study of blood T cell repertoires in COVID-19. Authors' methods: By means of reference gene primer amplification, nucleated cell counts were estimated. Produced via immunoSEQ multiplex PCR; TCRdb's table is partial and in-frame only. V, J and clone size are taken as reported in that table, and D and trimming were inferred from the DNA itself. The repertoire holds 130,000 or so clones, with nearly 70% as singletons. This sequence was found in a woman in her sixties or seventies with acute or convalescent COVID-19. The sequencing input was peripheral blood.

The CDR3 spells CASSLVRAAGELFF. The CDR3 nucleotides read TGTGCCAGCAGCTTAGTCAGGGCGGCCGGGGAGCTGTTTTTT. The gene calls are TRBV7-2 and TRBJ2-2, with D perhaps matching TRBD1 (5 bases). The CDR3 runs to 14 residues. Looked up from germline, CDR1 is SGHTA and CDR2 is FQGNSA. V was clipped by 1 base and J by 6 bases, with 9 bases between them.